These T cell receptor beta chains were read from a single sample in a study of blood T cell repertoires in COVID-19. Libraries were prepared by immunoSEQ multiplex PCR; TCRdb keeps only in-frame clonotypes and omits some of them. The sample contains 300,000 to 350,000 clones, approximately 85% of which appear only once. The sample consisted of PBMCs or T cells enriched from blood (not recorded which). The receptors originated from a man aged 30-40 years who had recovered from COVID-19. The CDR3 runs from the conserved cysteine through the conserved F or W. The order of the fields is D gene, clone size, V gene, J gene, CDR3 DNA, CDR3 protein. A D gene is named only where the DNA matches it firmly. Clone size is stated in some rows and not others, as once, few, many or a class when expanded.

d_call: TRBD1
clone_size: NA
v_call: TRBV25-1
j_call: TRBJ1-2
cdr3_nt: TGTGCCAGCAGCCTCCCAGGGGGGCCAGGCTACACCTTC
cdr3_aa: CASSLPGGPGYTF

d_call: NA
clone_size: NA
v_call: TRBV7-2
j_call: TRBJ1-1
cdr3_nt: TGTGCCAGCAGCTTTGAGGTAAACACTGAAGCTTTCTTT
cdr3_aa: CASSFEVNTEAFF

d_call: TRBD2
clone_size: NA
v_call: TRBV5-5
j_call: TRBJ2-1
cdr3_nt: TGTGCCAGTGCAGCGGGGGCGAGGACCTACAATGAGCAGTTCTTC
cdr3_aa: CASAAGARTYNEQFF

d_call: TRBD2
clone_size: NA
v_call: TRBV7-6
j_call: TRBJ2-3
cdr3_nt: TGTGCCAGCAGCTTAGGGCCCGCCGGGACTAGCGGGGGGGCTGATACGCAGTATTTT
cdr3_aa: CASSLGPAGTSGGADTQYF

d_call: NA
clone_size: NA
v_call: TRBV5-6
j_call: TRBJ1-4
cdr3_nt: TGTGCCTCGCGGGGCCAGGGAGGAGAAAAACTGTTTTTT
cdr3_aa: CASRGQGGEKLFF

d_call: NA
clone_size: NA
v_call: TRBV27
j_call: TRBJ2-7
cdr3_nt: TGTGCCAGCAGGTTGGCGGGGCCTGACGAGCAGTACTTC
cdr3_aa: CASRLAGPDEQYF

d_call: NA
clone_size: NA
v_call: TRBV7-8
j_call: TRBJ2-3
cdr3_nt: TGTGCCAGCAGCCCCTACACAGATACGCAGTATTTT
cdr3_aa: CASSPYTDTQYF

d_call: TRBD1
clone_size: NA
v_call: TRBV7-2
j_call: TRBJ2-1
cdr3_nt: TGTGCCAGCAGCTCGGACAGGGGGGGTGAGCAGTTCTTC
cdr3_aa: CASSSDRGGEQFF

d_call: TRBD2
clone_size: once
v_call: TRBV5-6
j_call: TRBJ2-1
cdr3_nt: TGTGCCAGCAGCCCAGGGACTAGCGGGGCCGATCGTTTCAATGAGCAGTTCTTC
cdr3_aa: CASSPGTSGADRFNEQFF

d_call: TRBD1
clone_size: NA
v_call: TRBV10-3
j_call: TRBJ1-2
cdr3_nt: TGTGCCATCAGTGAGTCCAGGGGGACGACTAACTATGGCTACACCTTC
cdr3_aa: CAISESRGTTNYGYTF

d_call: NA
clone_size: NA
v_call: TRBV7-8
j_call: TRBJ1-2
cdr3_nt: TGTGCCAGCAGCTCACAGGGTCTCAGCTATGGCTACACCTTC
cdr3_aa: CASSSQGLSYGYTF

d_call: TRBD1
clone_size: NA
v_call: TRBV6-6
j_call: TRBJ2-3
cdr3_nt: TGTGCCAGCAGTCGCGGACAGGGTCACACAGATACGCAGTATTTT
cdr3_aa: CASSRGQGHTDTQYF

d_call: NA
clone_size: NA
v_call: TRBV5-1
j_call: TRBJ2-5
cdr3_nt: TGCGCCAGCAGCTTGTTCCCCCTCCGAGGCCAAGAGACCCAGTACTTC
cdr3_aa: CASSLFPLRGQETQYF

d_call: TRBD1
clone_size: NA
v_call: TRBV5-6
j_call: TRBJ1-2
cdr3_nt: TGTGCCAGCAGCTTGCAATCCGGGACAGTCTATGGCTACACCTTC
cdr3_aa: CASSLQSGTVYGYTF

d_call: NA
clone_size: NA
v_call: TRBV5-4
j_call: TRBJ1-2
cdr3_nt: TGTGCCAGCAGCTCGGTGCAAGAGTACACCTTC
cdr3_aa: CASSSVQEYTF

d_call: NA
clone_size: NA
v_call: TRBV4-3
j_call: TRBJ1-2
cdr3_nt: TGCGCCAGCAGCCAAGATCCCTGGGGCCTACTCACCTTC
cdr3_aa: CASSQDPWGLLTF

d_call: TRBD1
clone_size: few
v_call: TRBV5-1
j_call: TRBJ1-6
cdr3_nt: TGCGCCAGCAGCTGGACGGGACAGGGGAATTCACCCCTCCACTTT
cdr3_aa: CASSWTGQGNSPLHF

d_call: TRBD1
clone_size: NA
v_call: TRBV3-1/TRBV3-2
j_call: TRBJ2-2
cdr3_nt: TGTGCCAGCAGCCAAGAGAGGACAGGGGGCACCGGGGAGCTGTTTTTT
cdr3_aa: CASSQERTGGTGELFF

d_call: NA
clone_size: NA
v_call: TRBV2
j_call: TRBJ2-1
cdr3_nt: TGTGCCAGCAGTGAAGGGCAGGTCTCCTACAATGAGCAGTTCTTC
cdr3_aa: CASSEGQVSYNEQFF

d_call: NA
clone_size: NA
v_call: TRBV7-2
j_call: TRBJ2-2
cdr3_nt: TGTGCCAGCAGCTTGAGGCCTCGTAGCACCGGGGAGCTGTTTTTT
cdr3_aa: CASSLRPRSTGELFF

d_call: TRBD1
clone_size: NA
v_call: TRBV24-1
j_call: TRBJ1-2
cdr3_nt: TGTGCCATCCGGCGGGACAGGGGGCTTTTTAGCTATGGCTACACCTTC
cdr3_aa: CAIRRDRGLFSYGYTF

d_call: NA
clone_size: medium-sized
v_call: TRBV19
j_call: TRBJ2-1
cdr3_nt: TGTGCCAGTAGTATAGCAGGGCAGGAGAACTACAATGAGCAGTTCTTC
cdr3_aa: CASSIAGQENYNEQFF

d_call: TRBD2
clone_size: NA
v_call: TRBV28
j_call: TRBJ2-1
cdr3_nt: TGTGCCAGCAGTGGCGATTGGACTAGCGGGGAAACCTACAATGAGCAGTTCTTC
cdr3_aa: CASSGDWTSGETYNEQFF

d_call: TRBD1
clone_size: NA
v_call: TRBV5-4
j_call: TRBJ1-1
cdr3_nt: TGTGCCAGCAGCATCGACAGGGCAGCCACTGAAGCTTTCTTT
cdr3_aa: CASSIDRAATEAFF

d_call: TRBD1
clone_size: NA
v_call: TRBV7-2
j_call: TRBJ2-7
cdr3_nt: TGTGCCAGCAGCTTATTCGGGACAGGTCGGTCCTACGAGCAGTACTTC
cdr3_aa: CASSLFGTGRSYEQYF

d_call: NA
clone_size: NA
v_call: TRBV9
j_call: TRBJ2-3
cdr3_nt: TGTGCCAGCAGCCCCTCTGGTGCACCGGTAAATACGCAGTATTTT
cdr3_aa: CASSPSGAPVNTQYF

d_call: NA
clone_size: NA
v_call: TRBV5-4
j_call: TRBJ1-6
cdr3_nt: TGTGCCAGCAGCCCGCCTAGACAGGATTCACCCCTCCACTTT
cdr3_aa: CASSPPRQDSPLHF

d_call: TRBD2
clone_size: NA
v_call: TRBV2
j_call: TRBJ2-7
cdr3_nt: TGTGCCAGCCGCCTCACTAGCGGGGGCTACGAGCAGTACTTC
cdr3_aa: CASRLTSGGYEQYF

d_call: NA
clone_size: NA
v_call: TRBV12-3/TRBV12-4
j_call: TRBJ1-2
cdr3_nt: TGTGCCAGCAGTTACAGGACATCGAATGGCTACACCTTC
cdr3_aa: CASSYRTSNGYTF

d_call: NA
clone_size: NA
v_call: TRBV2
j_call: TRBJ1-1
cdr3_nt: TGTGCCAGCGCACCGGGACATCAGAACACTGAAGCTTTCTTT
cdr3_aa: CASAPGHQNTEAFF

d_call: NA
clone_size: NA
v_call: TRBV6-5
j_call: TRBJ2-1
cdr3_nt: TGTGCCAGCAGAACTACGGATGAGCAGTTCTTC
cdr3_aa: CASRTTDEQFF

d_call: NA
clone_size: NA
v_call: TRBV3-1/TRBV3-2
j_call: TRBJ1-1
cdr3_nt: TGTGCCAGTTGGGACCAGGGGGAAGCTTTCTTT
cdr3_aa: CASWDQGEAFF

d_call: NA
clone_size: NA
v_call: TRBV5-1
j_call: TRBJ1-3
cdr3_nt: TGCGCCAGCAGCACGGGGGGGGCGATGGCTGGAAACACCATATATTTT
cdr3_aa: CASSTGGAMAGNTIYF

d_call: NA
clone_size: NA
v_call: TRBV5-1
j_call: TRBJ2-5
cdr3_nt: TGCGCCAGCAGCGCGGGACCGAACCAAGAGACCCAGTACTTC
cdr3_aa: CASSAGPNQETQYF